This T cell receptor (beta chain) came from a study of blood T cells in healthy people across ages. Trimming removed 3 bases from V and 4 bases from J, with 11 bases in between. The length of the CDR3 is 14 residues. Through a sample-barcoded 5' primer and a J-beta primer mix, a second PCR was run for about 6 to 11 cycles. One entry per CDR3 protein results from TCRdb running MiXCR on the 5' RACE reads. The repertoire holds 660,000 or so distinct CDR3 sequences, with 45% to 65% as singletons. Peripheral blood samples of roughly 9.8 milliliters were drawn from each donor. This clonotype was detected many times.

The chain joins TRBV12-3 or TRBV12-4 to TRBJ2-3; TRBD2 might be the D (6 bases). The sequencing input was blood. The TCR comes from a man aged 55-75 years in good health. This CDR3 is CASSFGGSADTQYF. The CDR3 nucleotides read TGTGCCAGCAGTTTTGGGGGGAGCGCAGATACGCAGTATTTT.